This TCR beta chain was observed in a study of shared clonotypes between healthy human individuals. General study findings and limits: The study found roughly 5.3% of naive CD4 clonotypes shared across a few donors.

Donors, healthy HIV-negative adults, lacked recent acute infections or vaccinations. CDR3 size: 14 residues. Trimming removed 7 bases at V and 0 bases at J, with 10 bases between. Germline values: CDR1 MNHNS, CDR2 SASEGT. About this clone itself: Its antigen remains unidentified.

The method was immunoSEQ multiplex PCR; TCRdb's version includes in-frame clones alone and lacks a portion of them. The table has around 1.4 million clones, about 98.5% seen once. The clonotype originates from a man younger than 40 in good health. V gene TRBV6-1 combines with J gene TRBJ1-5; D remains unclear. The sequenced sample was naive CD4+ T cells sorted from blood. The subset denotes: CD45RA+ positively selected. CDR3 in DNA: TGTGCCAGCATTGGACGGAATAGCAATCAGCCCCAGCATTTT. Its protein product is CASIGRNSNQPQHF.